The 23 T cell receptor beta chains presented below share a single source sample, sequenced in a study of blood T cell repertoires in COVID-19 (dated by TCRdb to the early 2020s). The library was made by the immunoSEQ multiplex PCR assay. TCRdb took this table from immuneACCESS and kept in-frame rearrangements with V and J called. Such tables lack part of the clones; where checked against another copy, unresolved V genes explain under half of the gap, and the rest is unexplained. A total of about 350,000 clones appear in this sample, about nine tenths of them only once. 3% to 4.5% of the sample goes to the ten largest clones. The sample taken for sequencing was peripheral blood. The receptors were sampled from a woman aged 55-70 years with COVID-19, enrolled during active disease.

The chain joins TRBV7-9 to TRBJ2-3; a possible D gene is TRBD1 (5 bases). Germline V gene data show CDR1 as SEHNR and CDR2 as FQNEAQ (reference sequence). V lost 3 bases and J lost 4, with 8 bases in between. This CDR3 is built from 13 residues. CDR3 region: CASSFQGADTQYF. CDR3 bases: TGTGCCAGCAGCTTCCAGGGCGCAGATACGCAGTATTTT. The complete variable domain, with remaining parts taken from reference TRBV7-9 and TRBJ2-3, reads DTGVSQNPRHKITKRGQNVTFRCDPISEHNRLYWYRQTLGQGPEFLTYFQNEAQLEKSRLLSDRFSAERPKGSFSTLEIQRTEQGDSAMYLCASSFQGADTQYFGPGTRLTVL.

This clone was counted a single time. The chain is built from TRBV11-2 and TRBJ1-1; the D is unclear. The V gene lost 5 bases and the J gene lost 1 base, with 14 bases spanning the gap. The CDR3 extends over 15 amino acids. Germline lookup yields CDR1 SGHAT and CDR2 FQNNGV. In nucleotides, the CDR3 is TGTGCCAGCAGCGCCGCCCTGGGAGGGAACACTGAAGCTTTCTTT. Protein: CASSAALGGNTEAFF. Drawing the rest from reference TRBV11-2 and TRBJ1-1, the complete variable domain is EAGVAQSPRYKIIEKRQSVAFWCNPISGHATLYWYQQILGQGPKLLIQFQNNGVVDDSQLPKDRFSAERLKGVDSTLKIQPAKLEDSAVYLCASSAALGGNTEAFFGQGTRLTVV.

The genes are TRBV10-3 and TRBJ2-7, with D possibly being TRBD1 (6 bases). The ends were cut back, 2 bases at V and 4 bases at J, with 12 bases in the middle. Germline V gene sequence: CDR1 ENHRY, CDR2 SYGVKD. The CDR3 loop spans 14 amino acids. CDR3 sequence (DNA): TGTGCCATCAGTGAGGGACAGTTGGGATACGAGCAGTACTTC. Translation gives CAISEGQLGYEQYF.

The chain employs TRBV2 and TRBJ1-2; D is possibly TRBD1 (5 bases). Trimming removed 5 bases at V and 4 bases at J, with 11 bases between. The CDR3 consists of 13 residues. Germline lookup yields CDR1 SNHLY and CDR2 FYNNEI. The CDR3 spells CASSSDSTYGYTF. The CDR3 nucleotides are TGTGCCAGCAGTTCCGACAGCACCTATGGCTACACCTTC. Filled out from reference TRBV2 and TRBJ1-2, the complete variable domain reads EPEVTQTPSHQVTQMGQEVILRCVPISNHLYFYWYRQILGQKVEFLVSFYNNEISEKSEIFDDQFSVERPDGSNFTLKIRSTKLEDSAMYFCASSSDSTYGYTFGSGTRLTVV.

The chain joins TRBV6-5 to TRBJ2-1; 8 bases agree with TRBD2. The germline CDR1 and CDR2 sequences are MNHEY and SVGAGI. Trimming removed 10 bases from V and 7 bases from J; junction bases left unmatched: 15. This CDR3 has 15 amino acids. This CDR3 reads CATQRGMMNGNEQFF. In DNA form, the CDR3 reads TGTGCCACCCAGCGGGGGATGATGAATGGGAATGAGCAGTTCTTC.

V usage is TRBV7-9 and J usage is TRBJ1-4; 8 bases agree with TRBD1. J lost 1 base, V lost 5 bases, and 3 bases had no gene match. The germline V gene has CDR1 SEHNR and CDR2 FQNEAQ (reference sequence). The CDR3 covers 15 residues. This CDR3 is CASSLTGGTNEKLFF. The CDR3 nucleotides are TGTGCCAGCAGCCTAACAGGGGGAACTAATGAAAAACTGTTTTTT.

The chain links TRBV18 to TRBJ1-2; D is perhaps TRBD1 (5 bases). The CDR3 is made up of 17 amino acids. The V gene lost 6 bases and the J gene lost 0 bases, with 20 bases spanning the gap. The germline V gene has CDR1 KGHSH and CDR2 LQKENI. Here the CDR3 reads CASSALGLGRTNYGYTF. DNA of the CDR3: TGTGCCAGCTCTGCGCTGGGCCTGGGGCGAACTAACTATGGCTACACCTTC. Based on the CDR3 plus reference TRBV18 and TRBJ1-2, the full variable domain is NAGVMQNPRHLVRRRGQEARLRCSPMKGHSHVYWYRQLPEEGLKFMVYLQKENIIDESGMPKERFSAEFPKEGPSILRIQQVVRGDSAAYFCASSALGLGRTNYGYTFGSGTRLTVV.

The rearrangement uses TRBV7-2 and TRBJ1-3; no clear D. This CDR3 has 13 amino acids. Germline CDR1 reads SGHTA; CDR2 reads FQGNSA. Deletions cut 4 bases from V and 5 bases from J, with 9 bases between. CDR3 DNA sequence: TGTGCCAGCAGCTCTACTCTTAGAAACACCATATATTTT. It yields the protein CASSSTLRNTIYF.

This clone is a singleton in its sample. The chain is built from TRBV10-3 and TRBJ1-2; D is unclear. Germline loops: CDR1 ENHRY, CDR2 SYGVKD. V was pared by 6 bases and J by 2 bases, with 10 bases between. This CDR3 is built from 13 residues. The CDR3 coding sequence is TGTGCCATCAGGGACTCTTCAAACTATGGCTACACCTTC. Translating gives CAIRDSSNYGYTF.

This clone was picked up one time. The chain recombines TRBV29-1 with TRBJ1-2; 9 positions agree with TRBD1. The CDR3 runs to 15 residues. J was trimmed by 4 bases and V by 6 bases; bases with no gene match: 12. The germline gives CDR1 SQVTM, CDR2 ANQGSEA. The DNA of the CDR3 is TGCAGCGTGGCCCGGACAGGGGTAGTGGGCTATGGCTACACCTTC. As protein: CSVARTGVVGYGYTF.

V usage is TRBV6-5 and J usage is TRBJ2-1; possible D gene TRBD1, 6 bases. CDR3 length equals 15 residues. Trimming left V 5 bases short and J 2 bases short, with 13 bases between. Germline CDR1 MNHEY, CDR2 SVGAGI. CDR3 sequence reads: CASSNRDNTYNEQFF. In nucleotides, the CDR3 is TGTGCCAGCAGTAACCGGGACAATACCTACAATGAGCAGTTCTTC.

The chain uses TRBV6-2 or TRBV6-3 and TRBJ2-3, with D maybe TRBD1 (7 bases). Germline V CDR1 and CDR2: MNHEY, SVGEGT. The CDR3 sequence is 17 residues long. With 6 bases removed from V and 3 bases from J, the gap between germline ends came to 22 bases. The CDR3 protein is CASSQRAGGRGTDTQYF. The CDR3 nucleotides are TGTGCCAGCAGCCAACGAGCAGGGGGGCGAGGTACAGATACGCAGTATTTT.

This clone turned up a few times. The chain recombines TRBV18 with TRBJ1-1; D not resolved. CDR1 and CDR2 from the germline V gene are KGHSH and LQKENI. The CDR3 totals 13 residues. Trimming removed 2 bases from V and 4 bases from J, with 8 bases in between. The CDR3: CASSPLESTEAFF. CDR3 in DNA: TGTGCCAGCTCACCATTGGAGAGCACTGAAGCTTTCTTT.

The gene calls are TRBV9 and TRBJ1-3, with 8 bases identical to TRBD1. Germline V gene lookup returns CDR1 SGDLS and CDR2 YYNGEE. CDR3 length equals 16 residues. V gave up 1 base and J gave up 0 bases; unmatched junction bases: 3. CDR3 nucleotide sequence: TGTGCCAGCAGCGTAACTACAGGGGGCTCTGGAAACACCATATATTTT. This codes for CASSVTTGGSGNTIYF. The full variable domain, its missing parts supplied by reference TRBV9 and TRBJ1-3, is DSGVTQTPKHLITATGQRVTLRCSPRSGDLSVYWYQQSLDQGLQFLIQYYNGEERAKGNILERFSAQQFPDLHSELNLSSLELGDSALYFCASSVTTGGSGNTIYFGEGSWLTVV.

The chain recombines TRBV6-5 with TRBJ1-1; D remains ambiguous. V was trimmed by 7 bases and J by 5 bases, leaving 14 bases between them. Germline CDR1 is MNHEY and CDR2 is SVGAGI. This CDR3 is 13 amino acids long. In nucleotides, the CDR3 is TGTGCCAGCATCACACCTCCGGGGACTGAAGCTTTCTTT. Protein: CASITPPGTEAFF.

CDR3 sequence (DNA): TGTGCCAGCAGTCGAACCACAGGAGCTTATAATTCACCCCTCCACTTT. It specifies CASSRTTGAYNSPLHF. The chain uses TRBV6-6 and TRBJ1-6, with D tentatively TRBD1 (5 bases). The CDR3 sequence is 16 residues long. Trimming left V 5 bases short and J 4 bases short, with 15 bases between. Germline CDR1 and CDR2: MNHNY and SVGAGI (reference sequence).

The chain uses TRBV18 and TRBJ1-4; a possible D gene is TRBD1 (6 bases). This CDR3 is built from 13 residues. CDR1 and CDR2 from the germline V gene are KGHSH and LQKENI. V gave up 5 bases and J gave up 7 bases, with 11 bases separating them. The CDR3, as DNA: TGTGCCAGCTCAGGGGGCAGGAGTGAAAAACTGTTTTTT. This codes for CASSGGRSEKLFF.

The chain links TRBV6-1 to TRBJ1-2; 7 bases line up with TRBD1. The CDR3 totals 15 residues. Trimming removed 2 bases from V and 6 bases from J; junction bases left unmatched: 9. Germline V gives CDR1 MNHNS, CDR2 SASEGT. The CDR3 protein is CASSEIDRVKNGYTF. In DNA, the CDR3 is TGTGCCAGCAGTGAAATCGACAGGGTGAAAAATGGCTACACCTTC.

This chain connects TRBV3-1 (or the pseudogene TRBV3-2) to TRBJ2-5, with 9 bases fitting TRBD2. Germline-derived CDR1 and CDR2 are LGHDT and YNNKEL (reference sequence). The CDR3 runs 16 residues. V trimming: 1 base; J trimming: 2 bases; junction bases outside the gene matches: 5. CDR3 bases: TGTGCCAGCAGCCAAGGGGGGCTAGCGGGGCAAGAGACCCAGTACTTC. Residues: CASSQGGLAGQETQYF.

The gene calls are TRBV6-6 and TRBJ2-3; D unclear. The CDR3 length is 16 residues. Looked up from germline, CDR1 is MNHNY and CDR2 is SVGAGI (reference sequence). The V gene lost 0 bases and the J gene lost 6 bases, with 16 bases spanning the gap. CDR3 sequence (DNA): TGTGCCAGCAGTTACTCTACGACGATGGCCGGGGATACGCAGTATTTT. Translation: CASSYSTTMAGDTQYF.

In its sample, this clone was seen once. The chain carries TRBV27 and TRBJ1-5; no definite D call. Trimming took off 6 bases at V and 0 bases at J, with 9 bases between the two ends. The CDR3 consists of 14 residues. Looked up from germline, CDR1 is MNHEY and CDR2 is SMNVEV (reference sequence). The CDR3 loop reads CASSRQYSNQPQHF. CDR3 DNA sequence: TGTGCCAGCAGCCGTCAGTATAGCAATCAGCCCCAGCATTTT.

This chain connects TRBV3-1 (or the pseudogene TRBV3-2) to TRBJ2-7; D gene ambiguous. V was clipped by 1 base and J by 2 bases, with 12 bases between them. CDR3 length equals 15 residues. CDR1 and CDR2 (germline): LGHDT, YNNKEL (reference sequence). The CDR3 sequence: CASSQGSSTAYEQYF. CDR3 bases: TGTGCCAGCAGCCAAGGCAGTAGCACGGCCTACGAGCAGTACTTC.

This chain uses TRBV9 with TRBJ2-7, with a weak D call TRBD2 (5 bases). Trimming pared 2 bases from V and 0 bases from J, leaving 15 bases between. This CDR3 comprises 16 residues. The germline CDR1 and CDR2 sequences are SGDLS and YYNGEE. CDR3 nucleotides: TGTGCCAGCAGCGTGGGAGATCGGACCCGCTCCTACGAGCAGTACTTC. Its translation: CASSVGDRTRSYEQYF.